The 27 T cell receptor beta chains below were found in one sample sequenced in a study of chemoradiotherapy in HPV16-positive cancers. Clones were sequenced by immunoSEQ multiplex PCR, and TCRdb holds only the in-frame ones, with some missing. The top ten hold about 6% of the sample, which has around 980 clones, 85% to 90% seen once. Sequencing used tumor tissue, obtained from a patient who underwent chemoradiotherapy. These receptors all come from a human donor with HPV-associated anogenital cancer.

This clone has only one observation. The CDR3 DNA reads as TGTGCCAGCAGTGAGGGCTGGAGCTCCTACGAGCAGTACTTC. It specifies CASSEGWSSYEQYF. The chain recombines TRBV6-1 with TRBJ2-5, with D hard to call. The last part of the DNA fits TRBJ2-7 better; the J call may be wrong. Germline CDR1 is MNHNS and CDR2 is SASEGT. This CDR3 has 14 residues.

The CDR3, as DNA: TGTGCCAGCAGCACGACCGGGACCGTCTCCTACGAGCAGTACTTC. It is translated as CASSTTGTVSYEQYF. This chain links TRBV5-4 with TRBJ2-7; possibly TRBD1 or TRBD2 for D (5 bases each). Germline V gene data show CDR1 as SGHNT and CDR2 as YYREEE (reference sequence). The CDR3 has 15 residues. The V gene lost 4 bases and the J gene lost 0 bases, with 14 bases spanning the gap.

This clone showed up just a few times. The rearrangement uses TRBV7-9 and TRBJ2-1, with 9 bases that match TRBD2. There are 15 residues in the CDR3. The V and J ends lost 1 base and 6 bases, in that order; junction bases with no gene match: 4. Germline assignment: CDR1 SEHNR and CDR2 FQNEAQ (reference sequence). Written as DNA, the CDR3 is TGTGCCAGCAGCTTAGGCGGGGGGGAGAGCAATGAGCAGTTCTTC. As protein: CASSLGGGESNEQFF.

The rearrangement links TRBV27 to TRBJ2-7; D is unclear. The germline V and J ends were trimmed by 3 bases and 0 bases, with 6 bases remaining between them. Germline CDR1 reads MNHEY; CDR2 reads SMNVEV (reference sequence). The CDR3 is 13 residues long. The CDR3 sequence: CASSFGPSYEQYF. For the CDR3, the DNA is TGTGCCAGCAGTTTCGGTCCCTCCTACGAGCAGTACTTC.

This clone was detected only once. The chain carries TRBV7-6 and TRBJ2-7; no firm D call. The length of the CDR3 is 19 residues. V lost 5 bases and J lost 4, with 30 bases in between. Germline V gene sequence: CDR1 SGHVS, CDR2 FNYEAQ. The CDR3 region has the DNA TGTGCCAGCAGCCTACCGGCAGGCGAGGCGTATAAAGGCCCTTACGAGCAGTACTTC. Protein: CASSLPAGEAYKGPYEQYF.

This clone was counted only a few times. The chain recombines TRBV6-4 with TRBJ2-7, with TRBD1 identical over 8 bases. J lost 0 bases, V lost 8 bases, and 0 bases had no gene match. The V gene's germline CDR1 is MRHNA and CDR2 SNTAGT. CDR3 size: 12 residues. CDR3 in DNA: TGTGCCAGCGGACAGGGCTCCTACGAGCAGTACTTC. Protein sequence: CASGQGSYEQYF.

The J gene is TRBJ2-1, the V gene TRBV4-2; TRBD2 might be the D (6 bases). Germline V gene sequence: CDR1 LGHNA, CDR2 YNFKEQ. Trimming took off 3 bases at V and 8 bases at J, with 17 bases between the two ends. The CDR3 covers 15 residues. The CDR3 sequence: CASSHRLGPLDEQFF. CDR3 sequence (DNA): TGTGCCAGCAGCCACCGACTAGGACCGCTTGATGAGCAGTTCTTC.

The chain combines TRBV27 with TRBJ2-2; the D call may be TRBD1 or TRBD2 (5 bases each). This CDR3 has 17 amino acids. V lost 4 bases to trimming and J lost 6 bases, with 21 bases between them. Per germline, CDR1 MNHEY and CDR2 SMNVEV (reference sequence). The CDR3 nucleotides are TGTGCCAGCAGTTGGAATGGTGTCACCGGGGCGCCCGGGGAGCTGTTTTTT. It translates to CASSWNGVTGAPGELFF.

About this clone itself: The junction and the germline gene differ at one end; a read error may be behind it. This chain connects TRBV7-7 to TRBJ2-7; D perhaps matches TRBD2 (5 bases). The CDR3 consists of 14 residues. CDR1 SSHAT and CDR2 FNYEAQ come from the germline V gene (reference sequence). DNA for the CDR3: TGTGCTAGCAGCTTAGACGGGGAGCTCTACGAGCAGTACTTC. This translates into CASSLDGELYEQYF.

The chain uses TRBV10-1 and TRBJ2-2; unclear D gene. Germline CDR1 reads WNHNN; CDR2 reads SYGVQD (reference sequence). Trimming took 0 bases from V and 1 from J, leaving 9 bases between them. This CDR3 has 16 amino acids. The CDR3 nucleotides are TGCGCCAGCAGTGAGTCCACGGACGGGAACACCGGGGAGCTGTTTTTT. Translation: CASSESTDGNTGELFF.

The chain uses TRBV30 and TRBJ2-6, with no clear D. This CDR3 has 13 amino acids. Germline V gene lookup returns CDR1 GTSNPN and CDR2 SVGIG (reference sequence). V lost 5 bases and J lost 0, with 5 bases in between. The chain's CDR3 is CAWVYSGANVLTF. The CDR3 nucleotides read TGTGCCTGGGTTTACTCTGGGGCCAACGTCCTGACTTTC. Combining the CDR3 with reference TRBV30 and TRBJ2-6 gives the whole variable domain SQTIHQWPATLVQPVGSPLSLECTVEGTSNPNLYWYRQAAGRGLQLLFYSVGIGQISSEVPQNLSASRPQDRQFILSSKKLLLSDSGFYLCAWVYSGANVLTFGAGSRLTVL.

The V gene is TRBV10-2, the J gene TRBJ2-6, with 9 bases identical to TRBD1. This CDR3 comprises 19 residues. Germline V gene sequence: CDR1 WSHSY, CDR2 SAAADI. V lost 1 base to trimming and J lost 1 base; unmatched junction nucleotides: 8. CDR3 sequence reads: CASSEFRDRARSGANVLTF. Written as DNA, the CDR3 is TGCGCCAGCAGTGAGTTCCGGGACAGGGCGCGATCTGGGGCCAACGTCCTGACTTTC.

The V and J genes are TRBV27 and TRBJ1-5; a possible D gene is TRBD1 (6 bases). V was trimmed by 1 base and J by 7 bases, leaving 11 bases between them. The CDR3 sequence is 14 residues long. Per the germline V gene, CDR1 is MNHEY and CDR2 is SMNVEV (reference sequence). The CDR3 region has the DNA TGTGCCAGCAGTTTATGGGGGGGCGGGCAGCCCCAGCATTTT. Protein: CASSLWGGGQPQHF.

The V call is TRBV15, the J call TRBJ1-2; D not resolved. The CDR3 is 13 amino acids. Germline CDR1 and CDR2: LNHNV and YYDKDF (reference sequence). Trimming took off 1 base at V and 1 base at J, with 4 bases between the two ends. The CDR3 DNA follows: TGTGCCACCAGCAGAGTTAGTAACTATGGCTACACCTTC. Encoded protein: CATSRVSNYGYTF.

The chain joins TRBV28 to TRBJ2-3; 11 bases are shared with TRBD2. Per germline, CDR1 MDHEN and CDR2 SYDVKM. The trim removed 4 bases at V and 4 bases at J, leaving 7 bases unmatched. The CDR3 is made up of 16 amino acids. CDR3 in amino acids: CASSSIAGGQSDTQYF. In DNA, the CDR3 is TGTGCCAGCAGTTCAATAGCGGGAGGGCAATCAGATACGCAGTATTTT.

The V gene is TRBV29-1, the J gene TRBJ1-1; TRBD1 agrees at 10 bases. The germline gives CDR1 SQVTM, CDR2 ANQGSEA. Trimming removed 7 bases from V and 3 bases from J; junction bases left unmatched: 5. This CDR3 spans 13 amino acids. The CDR3 nucleotides are TGCAGCGCCTTCGGACAGGGGGACACTGAAGCTTTCTTT. It yields the protein CSAFGQGDTEAFF.

This rearrangement joins TRBV9 to TRBJ2-2, with D maybe TRBD2 (6 bases). V was pared by 6 bases and J by 3 bases, with 15 bases between. Germline V gene lookup returns CDR1 SGDLS and CDR2 YYNGEE. CDR3 length: 15 residues. The CDR3 region is CASTRGTKDTGELFF. The DNA for the CDR3 is TGTGCCAGCACCCGGGGGACGAAGGACACCGGGGAGCTGTTTTTT.

CDR3 protein: CASSPGSYGKETQYF. The DNA of the CDR3 is TGTGCCAGCAGTCCAGGGTCCTACGGAAAAGAGACCCAGTACTTC. The V and J genes are TRBV7-3 and TRBJ2-5, with D perhaps matching TRBD1 (5 bases). V was cut by 6 bases and J by 3 bases, with 17 bases left in between. This CDR3 is built from 15 residues. Looked up from germline, CDR1 is SGHTA and CDR2 is FQGTGA.

The chain is built from TRBV2 and TRBJ2-3, with 9 bases that match TRBD1. This CDR3 comprises 15 residues. V dropped 4 bases and J dropped 1; count of bases not matched to a gene: 3. Per the germline V gene, CDR1 is SNHLY and CDR2 is FYNNEI. CDR3 in DNA: TGTGCCAGCAGTGGACAGGGGGTGGGCACAGATACGCAGTATTTT. Amino acids: CASSGQGVGTDTQYF.

This clone occurred once. The CDR3 nucleotides read TGCAGCGGACGACAGGGGCGGGTTGAGCAGTTCTTC. Amino acid sequence: CSGRQGRVEQFF. The chain uses TRBV29-1 and TRBJ2-1; TRBD1 matches at 8 bases. With V trimmed by 7 bases and J by 9 bases, 8 bases remained unmatched. This CDR3 spans 12 amino acids. Germline loops: CDR1 SQVTM, CDR2 ANQGSEA.

The table lists this clone with a count of one. V gene TRBV5-1 combines with J gene TRBJ1-2; 7 nucleotides agree with TRBD1. The V gene end was trimmed by 3 bases and the J gene end by 3 bases; junction bases not matched to a gene: 5. The CDR3 extends over 14 amino acids. The germline gives CDR1 SGHRS, CDR2 YFSETQ. CDR3 loop: CASSSDRLDYGYTF. The CDR3 bases are TGCGCCAGCAGCTCGGACAGGCTGGACTATGGCTACACCTTC.

The chain couples TRBV28 to TRBJ1-5, with TRBD1 identical over 8 bases. Looked up from germline, CDR1 is MDHEN and CDR2 is SYDVKM. This CDR3 contains 18 residues. V lost 2 bases and J lost 1; bases outside the gene matches: 10. For the CDR3, the DNA is TGTGCCAGCAGTTTACCTCCCTCAGGGGGCTGGAGCAATCAGCCCCAGCATTTT. Its protein product is CASSLPPSGGWSNQPQHF. The full variable domain, in which reference TRBV28 and TRBJ1-5 provide the parts outside the CDR3, is DVKVTQSSRYLVKRTGEKVFLECVQDMDHENMFWYRQDPGLGLRLIYFSYDVKMKEKGDIPEGYSVSREKKERFSLILESASTNQTSMYLCASSLPPSGGWSNQPQHFGDGTRLSIL.

The chain links TRBV28 to TRBJ2-1, with a possible D match to TRBD1 (5 bases). There are 16 residues in the CDR3. Germline V CDR1 and CDR2: MDHEN, SYDVKM. The ends were cut back, 2 bases at V and 7 bases at J, with 18 bases in the middle. In DNA form, the CDR3 reads TGTGCCAGCAGTTTACCCCCCCAGGGTCTTGGGAATGAGCAGTTCTTC. Translation gives CASSLPPQGLGNEQFF. Full variable domain (missing parts from reference TRBV28 and TRBJ2-1): DVKVTQSSRYLVKRTGEKVFLECVQDMDHENMFWYRQDPGLGLRLIYFSYDVKMKEKGDIPEGYSVSREKKERFSLILESASTNQTSMYLCASSLPPQGLGNEQFFGPGTRLTVL.

The chain recombines TRBV6-5 with TRBJ2-7; a weak D match, TRBD1 (6 bases). Per the germline V gene, CDR1 is MNHEY and CDR2 is SVGAGI. This CDR3 comprises 14 residues. V was trimmed by 6 bases and J by 7 bases, leaving 19 bases between them. In DNA form, the CDR3 reads TGTGCCAGCAGGACATATGGGGGCTCCAGGGAGCAGTACTTC. Translation gives CASRTYGGSREQYF.

The chain recombines TRBV14 with TRBJ2-7; D call uncertain. The CDR3 has 13 amino acids. V was cut by 4 bases and J by 6 bases, with 13 bases left in between. Germline V gene sequence: CDR1 SGHDN, CDR2 FVKESK. CDR3 sequence (DNA): TGTGCCAGCAGCCGAACAGAATTGAGCGAGCAGTACTTC. This gives the protein CASSRTELSEQYF.

The V call is TRBV11-2, the J call TRBJ2-4; D is unresolved. CDR1 is SGHAT and CDR2 is FQNNGV in the germline V gene. The germline V and J ends were trimmed by 0 bases and 0 bases, with 9 bases remaining between them. This CDR3 has 16 residues. For the CDR3, the DNA is TGTGCCAGCAGCTTAGATCCCTTAATAGCCAAAAACATTCAGTACTTC. This sequence encodes CASSLDPLIAKNIQYF.

V and J are TRBV18 and TRBJ1-1, with no clear D. This CDR3 region has 12 residues. V was trimmed by 0 bases and J by 8 bases, leaving 7 bases between them. CDR1 is KGHSH and CDR2 is LQKENI in the germline V gene. CDR3 protein: CASSPPKGEAFF. The CDR3 DNA follows: TGTGCCAGCTCACCACCGAAAGGGGAAGCTTTCTTT.